Below are 22 T cell receptor beta chains sequenced from a single sample in a study of Ad26.COV2.S vaccination and SARS-CoV-2 variants. Treatment reported: 19 received Ad26.COV2.S at low or high dose, single or two shots; five or six received placebo; per-sample allocation not given. Samples came from day 63 after the first vaccine or placebo injection. Data came from immunoSEQ multiplex PCR; TCRdb stores just in-frame clones and leaves some out. Found here are 350,000 to 500,000 clones, 85% to 90% of them singletons; the top ten hold roughly 4%. The source was peripheral blood, collected in a trial of Ad26.COV2.S vaccine versus placebo. These receptors were obtained from a person aged 18-65 years who received the Ad26.COV2.S COVID-19 vaccine or a placebo.

The chain couples TRBV12-3 or TRBV12-4 to TRBJ1-2; no clear D. The CDR3 totals 13 residues. V dropped 1 base and J dropped 5 bases, with 8 bases sitting between them. CDR3 sequence reads: CASSLVAAYGYTF. For the CDR3, the DNA is TGTGCCAGCAGTTTAGTGGCAGCTTATGGCTACACCTTC.

The chain combines TRBV7-2 with TRBJ1-2, with D tentatively TRBD1 (5 bases). The germline V gene has CDR1 SGHTA and CDR2 FQGNSA. This CDR3 has 12 amino acids. Trimming removed 5 bases at V and 4 bases at J, with 8 bases between. Here the CDR3 DNA reads TGTGCCAGCAGCCGGGGGGTCTATGGCTACACCTTC. Translating it yields CASSRGVYGYTF.

The rearrangement uses TRBV27 and TRBJ2-3, with D possibly TRBD2 on 5 matching bases. This CDR3 has 14 amino acids. V was pared by 3 bases and J by 2 bases, with 9 bases between. Germline V gene lookup returns CDR1 MNHEY and CDR2 SMNVEV (reference sequence). The CDR3: CASSLQRPTDTQYF. DNA for the CDR3: TGTGCCAGCAGTTTGCAGCGGCCCACAGATACGCAGTATTTT.

The chain's CDR3 is CASSERGEQFF. The CDR3 DNA is TGTGCCAGCAGTGAACGCGGGGAGCAGTTCTTC. V gene TRBV25-1 combines with J gene TRBJ2-1, with D possibly matching TRBD2 (5 bases). The ends were cut back, 2 bases at V and 10 bases at J, with 6 bases in the middle. Germline V gives CDR1 MGHDK, CDR2 SYGVNS. CDR3 size: 11 residues.

The gene calls are TRBV14 and TRBJ1-3, with D possibly matching TRBD1 (5 bases). The germline CDR1 and CDR2 sequences are SGHDN and FVKESK. This CDR3 region has 14 residues. Trimming took off 2 bases at V and 7 bases at J, with 12 bases between the two ends. The CDR3 sequence is CASSQFRGRNTIYF. The CDR3 DNA follows: TGTGCCAGCAGCCAATTCCGGGGCCGCAACACCATATATTTT.

The chain carries TRBV7-6 and TRBJ2-1; D is possibly TRBD1 (5 bases). The CDR3 sequence is 12 residues long. Per the germline V gene, CDR1 is SGHVS and CDR2 is FNYEAQ. The V and J ends lost 3 bases and 7 bases respectively, with 7 bases between them. The CDR3 spells CASSFQGNEQFF. The CDR3 region has the DNA TGTGCCAGCAGCTTTCAGGGAAATGAGCAGTTCTTC.

The gene calls are TRBV6-5 and TRBJ2-1; 9 nucleotides align to TRBD1. The trim removed 7 bases at V and 8 bases at J, leaving 12 bases unmatched. Germline CDR1 MNHEY, CDR2 SVGAGI. The CDR3 is 15 residues long. The CDR3 DNA reads as TGTGCCAGCATCCCCATCCGGGACAGGGTGTATGAGCAGTTCTTC. As protein: CASIPIRDRVYEQFF.

This chain uses TRBV7-2 with TRBJ2-7; 10 nucleotides agree with TRBD1. This CDR3 is 15 amino acids long. CDR1 and CDR2 (germline): SGHTA, FQGNSA. V was pared by 2 bases and J by 4 bases, with 5 bases of the junction left unmatched. CDR3 loop: CASSLLTGGGYEQYF. CDR3 nucleotide sequence: TGTGCCAGCAGCTTATTGACAGGGGGCGGGTACGAGCAGTACTTC.

CDR3 residues: CAISEPRSTGDEQFF. Here the CDR3 DNA reads TGTGCCATCAGTGAGCCACGATCCACTGGAGATGAGCAGTTCTTC. The chain joins TRBV10-3 to TRBJ2-1, with D unclear. This CDR3 contains 15 residues. CDR1 and CDR2 from the germline V gene are ENHRY and SYGVKD. The germline V and J ends were trimmed by 2 bases and 8 bases, with 16 bases remaining between them.

The chain couples TRBV5-4 to TRBJ2-1; perhaps TRBD1 as D (5 bases). This CDR3 spans 16 amino acids. Germline CDR1 and CDR2: SGHNT and YYREEE (reference sequence). Trimming left V 2 bases short and J 10 bases short, with 22 bases between. The CDR3, as DNA: TGTGCCAGCAGCTTTTGGGGCGTAGTGGGCATTTACGAGCAGTTCTTC. Amino acid sequence: CASSFWGVVGIYEQFF.

In its sample, this clone was seen once. This rearrangement joins TRBV7-2 to TRBJ2-1; maybe TRBD2 (6 bases). Germline V gives CDR1 SGHTA, CDR2 FQGNSA. V lost 3 bases to trimming and J lost 10 bases, with 10 bases between them. The CDR3 is 12 residues long. This chain's CDR3 is CASSFSGAEQFF. CDR3 sequence (DNA): TGTGCCAGCAGCTTTAGCGGCGCGGAGCAGTTCTTC.

The V call is TRBV11-3, the J call TRBJ2-1; possible D gene TRBD2, 6 bases. Germline CDR1 and CDR2: SGHNT and YENEEA. This CDR3 spans 15 amino acids. The germline V and J ends were trimmed by 5 bases and 8 bases, with 19 bases remaining between them. The CDR3, as DNA: TGTGCCAGCAGCCCCTCCCGTGGGGGGAAGGATGAGCAGTTCTTC. It codes for CASSPSRGGKDEQFF.

The CDR3 sequence: CASSIRKGTSGSSYNEQFF. CDR3 nucleotide sequence: TGTGCCAGCAGCATACGAAAAGGGACTAGCGGGAGCTCCTACAATGAGCAGTTCTTC. The chain uses TRBV5-6 and TRBJ2-1, with 14 nucleotides matching TRBD2. CDR3 length: 19 amino acids. The junction had 9 bases not matched to a gene; V was cut back by 4 bases and J by 0 bases. Germline V gene lookup returns CDR1 SGHDT and CDR2 YYEEEE.

The chain is built from TRBV12-5 and TRBJ2-7; possibly TRBD1 for D (6 bases). Per the germline V gene, CDR1 is LGHNT and CDR2 is FRNRAP. Trimming stripped 6 bases from V and 3 bases from J, with 9 bases between. The CDR3 length is 12 residues. CDR3 nucleotides: TGTGCTAGTGGACAGGGTATCTACGAGCAGTACTTC. It yields the protein CASGQGIYEQYF.

Regarding this clone: The same CDR3 arises from other DNA sequences in this sample as well. The chain combines TRBV28 with TRBJ1-1; no firm D call. The germline CDR1 and CDR2 sequences are MDHEN and SYDVKM. There are 13 residues in the CDR3. The V end was cut by 2 bases, the J end by 1 base, with 5 bases between. CDR3 DNA sequence: TGTGCCAGCAGTTTACGAGGGAACACTGAAGCTTTCTTT. It translates to CASSLRGNTEAFF. Together with reference TRBV28 and TRBJ1-1, the CDR3 gives the full variable domain: DVKVTQSSRYLVKRTGEKVFLECVQDMDHENMFWYRQDPGLGLRLIYFSYDVKMKEKGDIPEGYSVSREKKERFSLILESASTNQTSMYLCASSLRGNTEAFFGQGTRLTVV.

V usage is TRBV11-2 and J usage is TRBJ1-6; D call uncertain. This CDR3 is built from 14 residues. Germline CDR1 is SGHAT and CDR2 is FQNNGV. The germline V and J ends were trimmed by 0 bases and 9 bases, with 9 bases remaining between them. The chain's CDR3 is CASSLDPRASPLHF. The CDR3 coding sequence is TGTGCCAGCAGCTTAGATCCAAGGGCTTCACCCCTCCACTTT.

CDR3 in amino acids: CASSLREKLFF. The DNA of the CDR3 is TGTGCCAGCAGCTTACGTGAAAAACTGTTTTTT. V and J are TRBV7-9 and TRBJ1-4; no reliable D call. Germline V gene lookup returns CDR1 SEHNR and CDR2 FQNEAQ (reference sequence). This CDR3 contains 11 residues. Trimming took off 2 bases at V and 7 bases at J, with 2 bases between the two ends.

This chain joins TRBV10-3 and TRBJ1-5; no firm D call. The CDR3 totals 13 residues. V gave up 6 bases and J gave up 4 bases, with 10 bases separating them. The germline V gene has CDR1 ENHRY and CDR2 SYGVKD. The CDR3 DNA follows: TGTGCCATCAGCCCGGAGCTAAATCAGCCCCAGCATTTT. Protein: CAISPELNQPQHF.

The chain recombines TRBV11-3 with TRBJ2-1; 7 bases are a match to TRBD1. The CDR3 loop spans 13 amino acids. CDR1 is SGHNT and CDR2 is YENEEA in the germline V gene. V trimming: 5 bases; J trimming: 8 bases; junction bases outside the gene matches: 6. DNA for the CDR3: TGTGCCAGCAGCCTGACAGGGCGTTATGAGCAGTTCTTC. This encodes CASSLTGRYEQFF.

The chain links TRBV28 to TRBJ2-5; no reliable D call. Trimming left V 8 bases short and J 5 bases short, with 12 bases between. Germline CDR1 and CDR2: MDHEN and SYDVKM. This CDR3 spans 12 amino acids. The DNA of the CDR3 is TGTGCCAGCCGGAAGCAAGCGGAGACCCAGTACTTC. This codes for CASRKQAETQYF.

This chain uses TRBV6-2 or TRBV6-3 with TRBJ1-5; D is perhaps TRBD1 (5 bases). V was trimmed by 0 bases and J by 2 bases, leaving 11 bases between them. Germline values: CDR1 MNHEY, CDR2 SVGEGT. This CDR3 is 16 amino acids long. Here the CDR3 reads CASSYSMGDGNQPQHF. The CDR3, as DNA: TGTGCCAGCAGTTACTCGATGGGGGATGGCAATCAGCCCCAGCATTTT.

CDR3 DNA sequence: TGTGCCTGGAGTGTGTATTCTCAGCCCCAGCATTTT. It is translated as CAWSVYSQPQHF. The rearrangement joins TRBV30 to TRBJ1-5; D gene unclear. V lost 0 bases to trimming and J lost 6 bases, with 6 bases between them. The length of the CDR3 is 12 residues. Germline CDR1 is GTSNPN and CDR2 is SVGIG (reference sequence).